This record concerns one T cell receptor (beta chain) sequence. Its cognate antigen has yet to be identified. There are no base qualities to consult, and no much larger clone falls within one base. Taken from the germline V gene, the CDR1 and CDR2 loops are SGHDN and FVKESK. V sheds 4 bases and J sheds 8 bases, leaving 6 bases between their ends. Measured from the cysteine to the phenylalanine, the CDR3 is 11 residues long. Kept here is only the CDR3 DNA, which spans 33 bases and is read in frame from base 1. The sample belongs to a study of breast tumors, draining lymph nodes, adjacent tissues (TCRdb year 2016). Study-level background: TCR beta repertoires were compared across tumor, adjacent nontumor tissue and axillary lymph nodes obtained from breast cancer patients. The study aimed to assess the relationships and possible T-cell exchange between tumor, surrounding tissue and draining lymph node repertoires in human breast cancer.

Study-wide findings and limitations: The data were judged consistent with most tumor T cells deriving from the lymph node and then expanding within tumor tissue. Rather than being directly demonstrated, the conclusion that tumor T cells originate in lymph nodes was presented as consistent with a hypothesis. Tumor and nontumor tissue repertoires were significantly more similar in luminal-like than in basal-like breast cancer. Tumor T-cell repertoires showed less diversity than lymph node repertoires and more diversity than nontumor tissue repertoires, and tumor T-cell repertoires showed preferential V and J gene usage.

Sequencing relied on an Illumina HiSeq 2000. TCR beta chain libraries were generated through multiplex PCR amplification. High-throughput sequencing was used to analyze the amplified TCR beta chain products. TCRdb handled the public reads itself, with Q25 trimming in fastp and clone calling in MiXCR, and kept productive beta chains. Rows matching on CDR3 protein sequence are summarized as one entry with the most common DNA and genes. This sample lists about 170,000 distinct CDR3 sequences; approximately 33% were detected once. Together, the top ten hold more than 3.5% of the sample. The axillary draining lymph nodes of breast cancer patients were the source of the lymph node samples.

The chain links TRBV14 with TRBJ2-1; no D gene can be assigned with confidence. Sequenced input: axillary lymph node tissue. This clonotype was sampled from a female donor with breast cancer. Some clones in this sample may be carry-over from other donors' samples. The CDR3 loop reads CASSRLYEQFF. The sequence in DNA is TGTGCCAGCAGCCGGCTATATGAGCAGTTCTTC.